These 24 T cell receptor beta chains were all obtained from the same sample, sequenced in a study of blood T cells in healthy people across ages. A second about 6 to 12 cycle PCR used barcoded and J-beta primers. TCRdb re-called the 5' RACE reads with MiXCR, one entry per CDR3 protein. Among 380,000 or so distinct CDR3 sequences listed, about 55% were seen once. What was sequenced was blood. The receptors derive from a man aged 55 to 70 in good health.

CDR3 nucleotide sequence: TGTGCCAGCAGCAGACGGGACAGGGGGCGAATACCCTGGGGGGAGCAGTTCTTC. Its translation: CASSRRDRGRIPWGEQFF. The chain employs TRBV7-2 and TRBJ2-1; TRBD1 aligns across 12 bases. V gave up 5 bases and J gave up 10 bases; unmatched junction bases: 18. The CDR3 is 18 amino acids. CDR1 and CDR2 from the germline V gene are SGHTA and FQGNSA.

The chain combines TRBV18 with TRBJ1-2; no clear D gene. The CDR3 consists of 15 residues. The V end lost 3 bases, the J end lost 0 bases, and 11 bases lay between the germline ends. Per the germline V gene, CDR1 is KGHSH and CDR2 is LQKENI. The CDR3 nucleotides are TGTGCCAGCTCACCTAGGGAGCAAGCTAACTATGGCTACACCTTC. It encodes CASSPREQANYGYTF.

This clonotype was seen repeatedly, ten times or more. The chain carries TRBV4-3 and TRBJ1-2; no reliable D call. This CDR3 is 18 amino acids long. CDR1 is LGHNA, CDR2 YSLEER, per germline. Trimming removed 0 bases from V and 0 bases from J, with 17 bases in between. The CDR3 sequence: CASSQEVGSAPTNYGYTF. CDR3 DNA sequence: TGCGCCAGCAGCCAAGAAGTCGGATCAGCCCCAACTAACTATGGCTACACCTTC.

This clonotype was seen a handful of times. The J gene is TRBJ1-2, the V gene TRBV4-3; maybe TRBD1 (5 bases). Trimming shortened V by 2 bases and J by 1 base, and 14 bases separated the two germline ends. There are 16 residues in the CDR3. From germline, CDR1 is LGHNA and CDR2 YSLEER. The DNA for the CDR3 is TGCGCCAGCAGCCAATTCGGACACCCCTATAACTATGGCTACACCTTC. Amino acid sequence: CASSQFGHPYNYGYTF.

V usage is TRBV27 and J usage is TRBJ1-5, with TRBD1 identical over 10 bases. The CDR3 contains 14 residues. The ends lost 5 bases at V and 5 bases at J; junction bases unmatched: 3. Germline CDR1 is MNHEY and CDR2 is SMNVEV (reference sequence). The CDR3 reads CASSDRGLDQPQHF. In nucleotides, the CDR3 is TGTGCCAGCAGTGACAGGGGGCTCGATCAGCCCCAGCATTTT.

The sample holds one count of this clonotype. The V gene is TRBV5-1, the J gene TRBJ2-1, with D perhaps matching TRBD2 (6 bases). The CDR3 loop spans 16 amino acids. The V gene lost 4 bases and the J gene lost 1 base, with 15 bases spanning the gap. In germline, CDR1 is SGHRS, CDR2 YFSETQ. The CDR3 DNA is TGCGCCAGCAGCCCTCAGGAGGGGTCTTCCTACAATGAGCAGTTCTTC. Residues: CASSPQEGSSYNEQFF.

The CDR3 DNA reads as TGTGCCAGCATCCGGAGCGGGAGTAGGAATGAGCAGTTCTTC. As protein: CASIRSGSRNEQFF. The V and J genes are TRBV2 and TRBJ2-1; TRBD2 aligns across 8 bases. The CDR3 is 14 residues long. The V and J ends lost 7 bases and 7 bases, in that order; junction bases with no gene match: 9. The germline gives CDR1 SNHLY, CDR2 FYNNEI.

In this sample, this clonotype turned up a few times. The chain recombines TRBV11-2 with TRBJ2-7, with TRBD1 matching 9 bases. The last part of the DNA fits TRBJ2-5 better; the J call may be wrong. Germline CDR1 reads SGHAT; CDR2 reads FQNNGV. The CDR3 is 13 amino acids. CDR3 residues: CASSSGQGRTQYF. CDR3 nucleotides: TGTGCCAGCAGCTCAGGACAGGGGAGGACCCAGTACTTC.

This rearrangement joins TRBV29-1 to TRBJ2-7; TRBD1 might be the D (5 bases). Germline V CDR1 and CDR2: SQVTM, ANQGSEA. The V end lost 7 bases, the J end lost 0 bases, and 13 bases lay between the germline ends. The CDR3 loop spans 13 amino acids. In DNA, the CDR3 is TGCAGCGCAGTGGGGCAGCGCTCCTACGAGCAGTACTTC. Encoded protein: CSAVGQRSYEQYF.

This sequence joins TRBV7-9 and TRBJ2-7, with D hard to call. The V gene's germline CDR1 is SEHNR and CDR2 FQNEAQ (reference sequence). This CDR3 comprises 15 residues. Trimming removed 0 bases from V and 0 bases from J, with 9 bases in between. In DNA form, the CDR3 reads TGTGCCAGCAGCTTAGCGGGGTCACGCTCCTACGAGCAGTACTTC. Amino acids: CASSLAGSRSYEQYF.

This clonotype came up a few times. V and J are TRBV14 and TRBJ2-1, with 11 nucleotides matching TRBD2. This CDR3 comprises 16 residues. V lost 4 bases to trimming and J lost 3 bases; unmatched junction nucleotides: 5. Germline CDR1 is SGHDN and CDR2 is FVKESK. The CDR3 nucleotides read TGTGCCAGCAGCCTTCAGGGACTAGCGGTCTACAATGAGCAGTTCTTC. The encoded protein is CASSLQGLAVYNEQFF.

The V and J genes are TRBV20-1 and TRBJ2-1; D possibly matches TRBD1 or TRBD2 (5 bases each). V was clipped by 6 bases and J by 8 bases, with 14 bases between them. The germline V gene has CDR1 DFQATT and CDR2 SNEGSKA (reference sequence). CDR3 size: 12 residues. In nucleotides, the CDR3 is TGCAGTGCCCCGGTTACGGGGCATGAGCAGTTCTTC. Protein product: CSAPVTGHEQFF.

The chain is built from TRBV6-6 and TRBJ2-7, with D hard to call. The germline V gene has CDR1 MNHNY and CDR2 SVGAGI (reference sequence). V shed 10 bases and J shed 2 bases, with 3 bases lying between them. The CDR3 consists of 9 residues. CDR3 nucleotides: TGTGCCAACCCCTACGAGCAGTACTTC. Protein sequence: CANPYEQYF.

The rearrangement links TRBV29-1 to TRBJ1-5; D might be TRBD1 (6 bases). The V and J ends lost 6 bases and 1 base respectively, with 13 bases between them. Germline lookup yields CDR1 SQVTM and CDR2 ANQGSEA. The CDR3 spans 14 residues. The CDR3 DNA reads as TGCAGCGTCGCAGGGGTCGGGAGCAATCAGCCCCAGCATTTT. Encoded protein: CSVAGVGSNQPQHF. The full variable domain, its missing parts supplied by reference TRBV29-1 and TRBJ1-5, is SAVISQKPSRDICQRGTSLTIQCQVDSQVTMMFWYRQQPGQSLTLIATANQGSEATYESGFVIDKFPISRPNLTFSTLTVSNMSPEDSSIYLCSVAGVGSNQPQHFGDGTRLSIL.

The rearrangement uses TRBV9 and TRBJ2-1; tentatively, D is TRBD2 (5 bases). The J call is uncertain, as TRBJ2-7 better fits the DNA end. The CDR3 totals 12 residues. Germline-derived CDR1 and CDR2 are SGDLS and YYNGEE. CDR3 in amino acids: CASSAGIGEQYF. Here the CDR3 DNA reads TGTGCCAGCAGCGCCGGGATCGGTGAGCAGTACTTC.

This chain connects TRBV7-8 to TRBJ2-5, with 11 nucleotides matching TRBD2. The CDR3 runs to 13 residues. V lost 5 bases, J lost 11 bases, and 7 bases stayed unmatched. Germline V lookup: CDR1 SGHVS, CDR2 FQNEAQ. The CDR3 loop reads CASSGPGLADQYF. The CDR3 coding sequence is TGTGCCAGCAGCGGACCGGGACTAGCGGATCAGTACTTC.

The gene calls are TRBV7-2 and TRBJ2-4; D is possibly TRBD1 (5 bases). The J call may be faulty, since TRBJ2-7 better matches the DNA end. Per the germline V gene, CDR1 is SGHTA and CDR2 is FQGNSA. The CDR3 has 18 residues. DNA of the CDR3: TGTGCCAGCAGCTTAGGGGGCTTTACATCTCTATTCTTCTACGAGCAGTACTTC. Its protein product is CASSLGGFTSLFFYEQYF.

The gene calls are TRBV28 and TRBJ1-5; D is perhaps TRBD1 (5 bases). The V and J ends lost 10 bases and 2 bases respectively, with 12 bases between them. Germline V gene sequence: CDR1 MDHEN, CDR2 SYDVKM. This CDR3 region has 13 residues. CDR3 amino acids: CATSGGGNQPQHF. The CDR3 nucleotides are TGTGCCACCTCTGGGGGTGGCAATCAGCCCCAGCATTTT.

The chain is built from TRBV6-5 and TRBJ2-7, with 9 bases lining up with TRBD2. V lost 0 bases and J lost 7; bases outside the gene matches: 7. CDR3 size: 15 residues. Germline CDR1 MNHEY, CDR2 SVGAGI. The CDR3 sequence is CASSYSAGGSKEQYF. Written as DNA, the CDR3 is TGTGCCAGCAGTTACTCAGCGGGAGGTTCCAAGGAGCAGTACTTC.

This clonotype was observed at least ten times. The chain carries TRBV20-1 and TRBJ2-7, with a weak D call TRBD2 (6 bases). Germline V gene sequence: CDR1 DFQATT, CDR2 SNEGSKA (reference sequence). The CDR3 is 15 amino acids. V was clipped by 0 bases and J by 1 base, with 13 bases between them. For the CDR3, the DNA is TGCAGTGCTAGAGACCCAGCGGGCCGATCCTACGAGCAGTACTTC. It encodes CSARDPAGRSYEQYF.

The V call is TRBV6-5, the J call TRBJ2-5; D possibly uses TRBD1 or TRBD2 (6 bases each). This CDR3 has 14 residues. Germline CDR1 MNHEY, CDR2 SVGAGI. Trimming took 6 bases from V and 11 from J, leaving 22 bases between them. CDR3 coding DNA: TGTGCCAGCAGCCTTACGGGGGCCCCTGGAGAGCAGTACTTC. It is translated as CASSLTGAPGEQYF.

This clonotype was observed a handful of times. This chain links TRBV20-1 with TRBJ2-3; unclear D gene. This CDR3 region has 12 residues. The germline V gene encodes CDR1 DFQATT and CDR2 SNEGSKA (reference sequence). Trimming pared 4 bases from V and 0 bases from J, leaving 5 bases between. CDR3 sequence: CSAIGSTDTQYF. The CDR3 DNA is TGCAGTGCTATTGGGAGCACAGATACGCAGTATTTT.

This clonotype was seen more than once but under ten times. V gene TRBV11-2 combines with J gene TRBJ2-5; possibly TRBD1 or TRBD2 for D (5 bases each). V lost 5 bases, J lost 1 base, and 17 bases lay in between. CDR3 size: 16 residues. Germline assignment: CDR1 SGHAT and CDR2 FQNNGV. DNA for the CDR3: TGTGCCAGCAGCAAATTGCTCGGGACCATCCAAGAGACCCAGTACTTC. This sequence encodes CASSKLLGTIQETQYF.

The rearrangement links TRBV12-3 or TRBV12-4 to TRBJ2-3, with 7 bases that match TRBD1. V lost 7 bases and J lost 2; bases outside the gene matches: 6. The CDR3 runs 14 residues. For the CDR3, the DNA is TGTGCCAGCACCTACAGGGGTCCCACAGATACGCAGTATTTT. Its translation: CASTYRGPTDTQYF.